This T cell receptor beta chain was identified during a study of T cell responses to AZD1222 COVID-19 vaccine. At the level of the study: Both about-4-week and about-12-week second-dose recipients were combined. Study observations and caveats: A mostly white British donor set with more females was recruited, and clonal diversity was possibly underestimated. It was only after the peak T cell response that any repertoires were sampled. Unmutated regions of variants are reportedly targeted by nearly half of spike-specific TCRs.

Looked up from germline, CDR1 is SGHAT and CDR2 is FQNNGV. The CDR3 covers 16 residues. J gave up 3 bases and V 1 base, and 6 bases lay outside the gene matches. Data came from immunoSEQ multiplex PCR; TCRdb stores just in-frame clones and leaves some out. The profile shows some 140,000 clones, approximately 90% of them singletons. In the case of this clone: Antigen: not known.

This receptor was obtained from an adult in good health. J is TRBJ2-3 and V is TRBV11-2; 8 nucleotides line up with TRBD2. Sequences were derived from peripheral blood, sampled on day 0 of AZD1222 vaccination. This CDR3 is CASSLAGGPGTDTQYF. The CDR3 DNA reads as TGTGCCAGCAGCTTAGCGGGAGGGCCGGGGACAGATACGCAGTATTTT.